In this sample, the clone carrying this TCR beta chain turned up a few times. This specimen belongs to a study of blood T cell repertoires in COVID-19. Overall study: Sites across the United States, Italy and Spain contributed samples from acute and convalescent COVID-19.

The germline gives CDR1 SGHDT, CDR2 YYEEEE. With 1 base removed from V and 0 bases from J, the gap between germline ends came to 13 bases. The CDR3 runs to 16 residues. Only in-frame clones appear in the TCRdb table, and some are missing; sequencing was by immunoSEQ multiplex PCR. Here the sample spans almost 500,000 clones, approximately 91% being singletons. The TCR comes from a woman in her fifties or sixties who had recovered from COVID-19. The chain has TRBV5-6 and TRBJ1-2, with D possibly being TRBD1 (6 bases). Sequencing was carried out using PBMCs or T cells enriched from blood (not recorded which). For the CDR3, the DNA is TGTGCCAGCAGCTTGACAGGGCAGGGGTCTAACTATGGCTACACCTTC. Protein product: CASSLTGQGSNYGYTF.